Reported below is one T cell receptor beta chain. Its antigen is as yet unknown. A junction boundary mismatches the germline segment, possibly from a read error. This specimen comes from a study of Ad26.COV2.S vaccination and SARS-CoV-2 variants. Regarding the study as a whole: Possible underestimation of total T cell responses by the TCR breadth and depth analyses was noted.

Here immunoSEQ multiplex PCR was the method, and the copy in TCRdb shows in-frame clones only, minus some. The sample has roughly 460,000 clones, 89% seen once. This sample's treatment: roughly 18 received Ad26.COV2.S at low or high dose, single or two shots; roughly five received placebo; per-sample allocation not given. The investigators took samples on day 63 after the first vaccine or placebo injection. An Ad26 vector carrying the Wuhan-strain SARS-CoV-2 spike served as the vaccine. The V gene's germline CDR1 is SSHAT and CDR2 FNYEAQ (reference sequence). The CDR3 length is 15 residues. The V and J genes are TRBV7-7 and TRBJ2-5, with D perhaps being TRBD1 or TRBD2 (6 bases each). The specimen was peripheral blood, collected in a trial of Ad26.COV2.S vaccine versus placebo. The sequence was collected from a person between 18 and 65 years old who received the Ad26.COV2.S COVID-19 vaccine or a placebo. The CDR3 sequence is CASSLGGGPQETQYF. DNA of the CDR3: TGTGCTAGCAGCTTGGGTGGGGGGCCCCAAGAGACCCAGTACTTC.